This T cell receptor beta chain was sequenced for a study of cytomegalovirus exposure and HLA in healthy donors. Note on this clone: Its antigen is unidentified.

Whole-study results and caveats: Among donors in an Asian-associated ancestry cluster, a later analysis reportedly found fewer N-insertions than the roughly 670-donor mean.

Germline V gene sequence: CDR1 MGHRA, CDR2 YSYEKL. This CDR3 is built from 15 residues. V lost 4 bases and J lost 1; bases outside the gene matches: 6. Primers: 60 Vbeta forward and 13 Jbeta reverse. The authors' processing: Later reanalysis found 80 million or so unique TCR beta chains, roughly 10 million of them shared. Sequencing used immunoSEQ multiplex PCR; TCRdb keeps in-frame clones, though not all of them. The V and J calls and clone size were taken over from that table, and D and trimming were inferred from the DNA. This table holds approximately 300,000 clones, 75% to 85% found once. The sequence came from a girl under 10 years old in good health and CMV-seronegative. Input material: PBMCs. The chain combines TRBV4-1 with TRBJ1-1; 7 nucleotides align to TRBD1. The CDR3: CASSRGTGENTEAFF. CDR3 DNA sequence: TGCGCCAGCAGCCGGGGAACAGGGGAGAACACTGAAGCTTTCTTT.